This TCR beta chain was captured by sequencing in a study of blood T cell repertoires in COVID-19. Study in general: Whether acute or convalescent, the COVID-19 samples came from the United States, Italy and Spain. Sample material is recorded as cDNA or gDNA derived from T cells, B-cell-depleted T cells, or PBMCs.

This clone was counted once. As handled by the study authors: Estimated nucleated cell counts came from reference gene primer amplification. Generated by immunoSEQ multiplex PCR, the TCRdb table keeps only in-frame clones and is missing some. V and J calls plus clone size are reproduced from that table; the DNA served to infer D and trimming. The top ten hold approximately 12% of the sample, which has some 280,000 clones, approximately 90% seen once. The CDR3 length is 14 residues. Germline-derived CDR1 and CDR2 are MNHEY and SMNVEV (reference sequence). V was shortened by 4 bases and J by 0 bases, with 6 bases between the two germline ends.

The specimen sequenced was peripheral blood. V gene TRBV27 combines with J gene TRBJ2-2; weak D call: TRBD1 (5 bases). The source is a woman aged 60-70 years with acute or convalescent COVID-19. The CDR3 is CASSWGTNTGELFF. CDR3 sequence (DNA): TGTGCCAGCAGTTGGGGCACGAACACCGGGGAGCTGTTTTTT.